This TCR beta chain came from a study of memory CD4+ T cells and cytomegalovirus serostatus. Study-wide results and limits: CD4+ memory repertoires contained about 40% of the roughly 150 reported CMV TCRbeta sequences.

CDR1 SGHTA and CDR2 FQGNSA come from the germline V gene. The V and J ends lost 4 bases and 2 bases respectively, with 9 bases between them. There are 13 residues in the CDR3. The sort gate was single viable CD3+CD4+CD8-CD45RO+ cells for memory CD4+ T cells. Comments on this clone: As yet, its antigen is unknown.

Clones were sequenced by immunoSEQ multiplex PCR, and TCRdb holds only the in-frame ones, with some missing. The table shows 58,000 or so clones, with about 68% occurring only once. This chain links TRBV7-2 with TRBJ2-7, with D unclear. Material for sequencing was memory CD4+ T cells from blood. This receptor was obtained from an adult in good health and CMV-seropositive. The DNA of the CDR3 is TGTGCCAGCAGCTCGGCGGCCACCTACGAGCAGTACTTC. Translation: CASSSAATYEQYF.